This TCR beta chain was recorded in a study of control samples from healthy donors and cancer patients. The sample holds a few counts of this clone. Assay used: immunoSEQ multiplex PCR; TCRdb lists only in-frame clones, some missing. The repertoire holds some 95,000 clones, around nine tenths seen once, with less than 15% in the top ten. The sequence derives from a man aged 25 to 45 in good health. The sequencing input was blood.

The CDR3, as DNA: TGTGCCAGCAGTGCGGGGGGGCGCACTGAAGCTTTCTTT. This gives the protein CASSAGGRTEAFF. V is TRBV6-6 and J is TRBJ1-1, with D possibly being TRBD1 (6 bases). The germline V gene encodes CDR1 MNHNY and CDR2 SVGAGI (reference sequence). CDR3 size: 13 residues. The V end was cut by 5 bases, the J end by 4 bases, with 11 bases between.